Listed below are T cell receptor beta chains from one sample, sequenced in a study of OX40 agonist ivuxolimab in advanced cancers. Only in-frame clones appear in the TCRdb table, and some are missing; sequencing was by immunoSEQ multiplex PCR. Seen here are approximately 21,000 clones, roughly 69% observed once, and the top ten hold more than 25%. The sequencing used CD4+ or CD8+ T cells sorted from blood, collected in a trial of the OX40 agonist ivuxolimab. These receptors originate from an adult with an advanced solid tumor such as melanoma, head and neck, liver or kidney cancer. Both conserved end residues are trimmed from each CDR3. Fields, in order: CDR3 length, V gene, J gene, clone size, CDR3 protein. Expanded clones are given a class, and other clones once, few, many or no size at all.

13	TRBV7-8	TRBJ2-7	-	ASSRPGQGVHEQY
9	TRBV5-8	TRBJ1-2	-	ASSLFGGYT
10	TRBV7-2	TRBJ2-3	-	ASSLDPDTQY
14	TRBV4-3	TRBJ2-7	-	ASSQDWGDSAYEQY
12	TRBV13	TRBJ2-1	-	ASSAWDSNNEQF
14	TRBV6-6	TRBJ2-7	-	ASSPSGTVSSYEQY
10	TRBV2	TRBJ1-2	-	ARKNSNYGYT
10	TRBV4-2	TRBJ2-1	-	ASSQLANEQF
13	TRBV4-3	TRBJ1-3	-	ASSPDRNSGNTIY
12	TRBV27	TRBJ2-7	-	ASSLSPGSYEQY
10	TRBV6-1	TRBJ1-1	-	ASSDGGTEAF
14	TRBV21-1	TRBJ1-1	-	ASSKIGETGGLGAF
14	TRBV2	TRBJ1-1	-	ASSEERETGGTEAF
12	TRBV6-5	TRBJ1-1	few	ASSYSIGGTEAF
10	TRBV19	TRBJ1-5	-	ASRGGDQPQH
15	TRBV11-3	TRBJ2-7	-	ASSLIRCAGGCYEQY
14	TRBV2	TRBJ1-5	once	ASSGGWQGRNQPQH
14	TRBV27	TRBJ2-2	few	ASSLLGQLNTGELF
13	TRBV11-3	TRBJ2-1	-	ASSPASGSYNEQF
12	TRBV11-2	TRBJ1-1	-	ASSFRRTNTEAF
11	TRBV5-5	TRBJ1-1	once	ASSLEGGPEAF
12	TRBV19	TRBJ2-7	-	ASSTGVPSYEQY
13	TRBV13	TRBJ2-1	-	ASSKLGNSYNEQF
14	TRBV4-3	TRBJ2-5	-	ASSQGLAGFLETQY
13	TRBV10-3	TRBJ2-7	-	AISESGEGTYEQY
13	TRBV19	TRBJ2-5	once	ASSGSGIMVETQY
12	TRBV28	TRBJ2-7	-	ASSFRGLSYEQY
12	TRBV30	TRBJ2-2	once	AWSEGGVTGELF
13	TRBV7-9	TRBJ2-2	-	ANHGERGNAGELF
14	TRBV4-3	TRBJ1-3	-	ASSQDMGAFGNTIY
12	TRBV5-1	TRBJ2-1	-	ASSSSSSYNEQF
13	TRBV9	TRBJ1-1	-	ASSATSYMNTEAF
13	TRBV14	TRBJ2-6	-	ASSRDASGANVLT
12	TRBV13	TRBJ1-2	-	ASSLGTDNYGYT
17	TRBV12-2	TRBJ2-3	-	ASRFAPGLAGGRADTQY
13	TRBV27	TRBJ2-1	-	ASSLFEESYNEQF
12	TRBV5-8	TRBJ2-5	-	ASSPLGGSETQY
12	TRBV7-9	TRBJ1-2	-	ASSLEGFNYGYT
13	TRBV7-9	TRBJ1-2	once	ASSSNRGGDYGYT
13	TRBV4-1	TRBJ2-7	-	ASSQDRGLSDEQY
13	TRBV9	TRBJ2-1	-	ASSVLAHNNNEQF
10	TRBV2	TRBJ1-2	once	ASSAGVYGYT
11	TRBV9	-	-	ASSTRSGYEQY
13	TRBV4-3	TRBJ2-1	-	ASSQDRGRGNEQF
13	TRBV7-2	TRBJ2-2	-	ASSRTGGRTGELF
13	TRBV15	TRBJ2-1	-	ATSRRTSGDNEQF
13	TRBV6-5	TRBJ2-1	-	ASSYHRGSNNEQF
12	TRBV29-1	TRBJ1-3	many	SVPDRDSGNTIY
11	TRBV2	TRBJ2-7	-	ASSGQGNHEQY
12	TRBV6-5	TRBJ1-5	-	ASTPGQPGQPQH
13	TRBV6-1	TRBJ2-5	once	ASKRDRGLGETQY
13	TRBV13	TRBJ2-1	-	ASSSLRGLLDEQF